This T cell receptor (beta chain) was documented in a study of identical twins' blood T cells. TCRdb fed the 5' RACE reads into MiXCR, producing one record per CDR3 protein. The table shows about 370,000 distinct CDR3 sequences, with around 30% occurring only once. Deletions cut 2 bases from V and 4 bases from J, with 8 bases between. Looked up from germline, CDR1 is MNHEY and CDR2 is SVGAGI. CDR3 length: 14 amino acids. The rearrangement links TRBV6-5 to TRBJ2-2; D remains unclear. The sample consisted of PBMCs. The sequence derives from a woman aged 18-49 years in good health. The CDR3 DNA reads as TGTGCCAGCAGTTACGGCCAGCTCACCGGGGAGCTGTTTTTT. This gives the protein CASSYGQLTGELFF.